These T cell receptor beta chains were read from a single sample in a study of control samples from healthy donors and cancer patients. Using immunoSEQ multiplex PCR, the repertoire was profiled, and TCRdb retains in-frame clones only, with some absent. The table shows 150,000 to 200,000 clones, with roughly nine tenths occurring only once. Sequenced: blood. Every receptor here comes from a woman aged 25 to 39 in good health. Each CDR3 is given with its conserved first and last residue. Each record gives: CDR3 DNA, CDR3 protein, clone size, D gene, J gene, V gene. A D gene is named only where the DNA matches it firmly. The size of a clone is reported for some rows only, either as once, few or many, or as a class for expanded clones.

cdr3_nt: TGTGCCATCAGTCCGGGGAGCTCTGGAAACACCATATATTTT; cdr3_aa: CAISPGSSGNTIYF; clone_size: .; d_call: .; j_call: TRBJ1-3; v_call: TRBV10-3
cdr3_nt: TGTGCCAGCAGCTACAGCTCCTACGAGCAGTACTTC; cdr3_aa: CASSYSSYEQYF; clone_size: .; d_call: .; j_call: TRBJ2-7; v_call: TRBV5-4
cdr3_nt: TGTGCCAGTAGTATTGTAGGGAACTACGAGCAGTACTTC; cdr3_aa: CASSIVGNYEQYF; clone_size: .; d_call: .; j_call: TRBJ2-7; v_call: TRBV19
cdr3_nt: TGTGCCAGCAGCTACGGATACAGGAATTCACCCCTCCACTTT; cdr3_aa: CASSYGYRNSPLHF; clone_size: .; d_call: .; j_call: TRBJ1-6; v_call: TRBV7-2
cdr3_nt: TGTGCCAGCTCAGGACAGGGAGGAGGGTACGAGCAGTACTTC; cdr3_aa: CASSGQGGGYEQYF; clone_size: .; d_call: TRBD1; j_call: TRBJ2-7; v_call: TRBV18
cdr3_nt: TGTGCCAGCTCACCACCGGGGGGCGCAAAGGGATATGGCTACACCTTC; cdr3_aa: CASSPPGGAKGYGYTF; clone_size: .; d_call: .; j_call: TRBJ1-2; v_call: TRBV18
cdr3_nt: TGTGCCAGCAGCCCATTCGACAGGGACACTGAAGCTTTCTTT; cdr3_aa: CASSPFDRDTEAFF; clone_size: .; d_call: TRBD1; j_call: TRBJ1-1; v_call: TRBV7-8
cdr3_nt: TGTGCCAGCAGCCTAAGCCGGGACAGGGTCTACAATGAGCAGTTCTTC; cdr3_aa: CASSLSRDRVYNEQFF; clone_size: .; d_call: TRBD1; j_call: TRBJ2-1; v_call: TRBV14
cdr3_nt: TGCAGCGTTGACGGGGGGCTGAACACTGAAGCTTTCTTT; cdr3_aa: CSVDGGLNTEAFF; clone_size: .; d_call: .; j_call: TRBJ1-1; v_call: TRBV29-1
cdr3_nt: TGTGCCAGCAGACAGGGGCGGCGCACTGAAGCTTTCTTT; cdr3_aa: CASRQGRRTEAFF; clone_size: .; d_call: TRBD1; j_call: TRBJ1-1; v_call: TRBV6-5
cdr3_nt: TGTGCCAGCAGTCCCGAGACAGGGGAGGTTGGCTACACCTTC; cdr3_aa: CASSPETGEVGYTF; clone_size: .; d_call: TRBD1; j_call: TRBJ1-2; v_call: TRBV27
cdr3_nt: TGTGCCAGCAGCGTAGGACTGGGGGTCTCTGGAAACACCATATATTTT; cdr3_aa: CASSVGLGVSGNTIYF; clone_size: .; d_call: .; j_call: TRBJ1-3; v_call: TRBV9
cdr3_nt: TGCAGCGTTGAAAGGGGGTGTCGTCCCCACACCGGGGAGCTGTTTTTT; cdr3_aa: CSVERGCRPHTGELFF; clone_size: .; d_call: .; j_call: TRBJ2-2; v_call: TRBV29-1
cdr3_nt: TGTGCCAGCAGTTCCTCTACCAGGGGTAGTCGGTCACCCCTCCACTTT; cdr3_aa: CASSSSTRGSRSPLHF; clone_size: .; d_call: .; j_call: TRBJ1-6; v_call: TRBV28
cdr3_nt: TGTGCCAGCAGCCAAGAGACCGGGACTCAAGAGACCCAGTACTTC; cdr3_aa: CASSQETGTQETQYF; clone_size: .; d_call: .; j_call: TRBJ2-5; v_call: TRBV3-1/TRBV3-2
cdr3_nt: TGTGCCAGCAGCGGGACAGGGAGGAATGAGCAGTTCTTC; cdr3_aa: CASSGTGRNEQFF; clone_size: .; d_call: TRBD1; j_call: TRBJ2-1; v_call: TRBV9
cdr3_nt: TGTGCCAGCAGCTTAAGTACCAGGGGGACTGAAGCTTTCTTT; cdr3_aa: CASSLSTRGTEAFF; clone_size: .; d_call: TRBD1; j_call: TRBJ1-1; v_call: TRBV7-3
cdr3_nt: TGTGCCAGCAGCTTCCCAGGGTTTACCTATGGCTACACCTTC; cdr3_aa: CASSFPGFTYGYTF; clone_size: .; d_call: .; j_call: TRBJ1-2; v_call: TRBV5-4
cdr3_nt: TGTGCCAGCAGCTTGGGCAGAAGGTCCTATGGCTACACCTTC; cdr3_aa: CASSLGRRSYGYTF; clone_size: .; d_call: .; j_call: TRBJ1-2; v_call: TRBV5-6
cdr3_nt: TGTGCCAGCTACCGGACAGGGGTGGGGACAGATACGCAGTATTTT; cdr3_aa: CASYRTGVGTDTQYF; clone_size: .; d_call: TRBD1; j_call: TRBJ2-3; v_call: TRBV18
cdr3_nt: TGTGCCAGCAGCGTAGGCACCGGGGGAATAGATACGCAGTATTTT; cdr3_aa: CASSVGTGGIDTQYF; clone_size: .; d_call: .; j_call: TRBJ2-3; v_call: TRBV9
cdr3_nt: TGTGCCAGCAGCCAAGAGACTAGCGGGGGACCGACTTTCGAGCAGTACTTC; cdr3_aa: CASSQETSGGPTFEQYF; clone_size: .; d_call: TRBD2; j_call: TRBJ2-7; v_call: TRBV3-1/TRBV3-2
cdr3_nt: TGTGCCAGCAGGAACTCCGGGACAGCTAGCACAGATACGCAGTATTTT; cdr3_aa: CASRNSGTASTDTQYF; clone_size: .; d_call: TRBD1; j_call: TRBJ2-3; v_call: TRBV27
cdr3_nt: TGTGCCAGCAGTTACTCAGGGACACCAAAATACACTGAAGCTTTCTTT; cdr3_aa: CASSYSGTPKYTEAFF; clone_size: .; d_call: .; j_call: TRBJ1-1; v_call: TRBV6-5
cdr3_nt: TGTGCCTGGACGGGCAGTCTCTATGGCTACACCTTC; cdr3_aa: CAWTGSLYGYTF; clone_size: .; d_call: .; j_call: TRBJ1-2; v_call: TRBV30
cdr3_nt: TGCGCCAGCAGCCAAGATCGGGGGGAGACCCAGTACTTC; cdr3_aa: CASSQDRGETQYF; clone_size: .; d_call: .; j_call: TRBJ2-5; v_call: TRBV4-3
cdr3_nt: TGTGCCAGCAGTGAAGCGGGAGCTTACAATGAGCAGTTCTTC; cdr3_aa: CASSEAGAYNEQFF; clone_size: .; d_call: .; j_call: TRBJ2-1; v_call: TRBV2
cdr3_nt: TGCAGCGTTGAAGAGAATAGCAATCAGCCCCAGCATTTT; cdr3_aa: CSVEENSNQPQHF; clone_size: .; d_call: .; j_call: TRBJ1-5; v_call: TRBV29-1
cdr3_nt: TGTGCCAGCAGCCAAGTCGGTTCGGGACAGGGCTACAATGAGCAGTTCTTC; cdr3_aa: CASSQVGSGQGYNEQFF; clone_size: .; d_call: TRBD1; j_call: TRBJ2-1; v_call: TRBV4-2
cdr3_nt: TGTGCCAGCGGACAACCCAATCAGCCCCAGCATTTT; cdr3_aa: CASGQPNQPQHF; clone_size: .; d_call: .; j_call: TRBJ1-5; v_call: TRBV28
cdr3_nt: TGTGCCAGCAGTCCAACAGGGGACAGCAATCAGCCCCAGCATTTT; cdr3_aa: CASSPTGDSNQPQHF; clone_size: .; d_call: TRBD1; j_call: TRBJ1-5; v_call: TRBV7-3
cdr3_nt: TGTGCCAGCAGTGACGGGACTAGCGGGGGGGCCGCAGATACGCAGTATTTT; cdr3_aa: CASSDGTSGGAADTQYF; clone_size: .; d_call: TRBD2; j_call: TRBJ2-3; v_call: TRBV6-4
cdr3_nt: TGTGCCAGCAGTTTGAAGGGGGTAGGAAACACCATATATTTT; cdr3_aa: CASSLKGVGNTIYF; clone_size: .; d_call: .; j_call: TRBJ1-3; v_call: TRBV27
cdr3_nt: TGTGCCAGCTCACCACCGACAGGGGGTAATGAGCAGTTCTTC; cdr3_aa: CASSPPTGGNEQFF; clone_size: once; d_call: TRBD1; j_call: TRBJ2-1; v_call: TRBV18